This TCR beta chain was documented in a study of shared clonotypes between healthy human individuals. Combination of CD45RO+ cells with CCR7-negative CD45RA+ TemRA cells was used for CD8 memory. Notes on the study in general: Several donors held about 5% of naive CD4 clonotypes in common.

This clone was recorded a few times. Its antigen is not identified. Germline V CDR1 and CDR2: MNHEY, SMNVEV (reference sequence). V was cut by 3 bases and J by 0 bases, with 2 bases left in between. This CDR3 contains 13 residues. Assay: immunoSEQ multiplex PCR; the TCRdb copy retains only in-frame clones and omits some. The repertoire holds over 300,000 clones, with around 87% as singletons. This TCR came from a man aged 18 to 35 in good health. The chain joins TRBV27 to TRBJ2-2; D not resolved. Source material: memory CD8+ T cells sorted from blood. The sample's subset: CD45RO+ cells pooled with CCR7-negative TemRA cells. As DNA, the CDR3 is TGTGCCAGCAGTTTCACGAACACCGGGGAGCTGTTTTTT. It encodes CASSFTNTGELFF.